This T cell receptor (beta chain) was observed in a study of healthy donors' naive CD4 and CD8 T cells. CDR3 length: 14 residues. The V gene's germline CDR1 is LNHDA and CDR2 SQIVND (reference sequence). V was clipped by 7 bases and J by 2 bases, with 9 bases between them. TCR libraries were built from 500 to 550 ng of total RNA by linear amplification. Methods used by the authors: From a handful of healthy donors, fewer than 80,000 rearranged TCR alpha transcripts were sequenced. TCRdb itself ran the reads through MiXCR, one entry per CDR3 protein. For this entry, the V and J calls and clone size follow TCRdb and not the study's own pipeline. The profile shows about 180,000 distinct CDR3 sequences, over 60% of them singletons.

The sample comprised naive CD4+ and CD8+ T cells sorted from blood, pooled from several donors. The chain carries TRBV19 and TRBJ2-6; a weak D match, TRBD1 (5 bases). This clonotype originated in a pool of human donors in good health; the sample pools cells from several healthy donors. The DNA of the CDR3 is TGTGCCAGTAACAGGTTGCCTGGGGCCAACGTCCTGACTTTC. Translating gives CASNRLPGANVLTF.